This T cell receptor (beta chain) stems from a study of blood T cells in healthy people across ages. Turning to the study itself: Template switching picked up about one barcoded beta molecule for each two T cells. General observations from the study: Significant beta diversity loss was already apparent by age around 40, declining roughly linearly. The donors' CMV status was not determined, possibly confounding changes in expanded clonotypes.

Germline-derived CDR1 and CDR2 are SGHTA and FQGNSA. The CDR3 sequence is 16 residues long. Trimming cost V 5 bases and J 2 bases; bases outside gene matches: 7. Together with a sample-barcoded 5' primer, a J-beta primer mix was included in a second PCR lasting about 6 to 11 cycles. Every molecule of cDNA carried a tag from a template-switch adaptor with 12 random nucleotides. A single record per CDR3 protein comes from TCRdb applying MiXCR to the 5' RACE reads. The sample records approximately 600,000 distinct CDR3 sequences, around 54% being singletons. As for this clonotype: The antigen remains unidentified.

This sequence was found in a man aged 60 to 75 in good health. The chain couples TRBV7-2 to TRBJ2-5; 11 bases fit TRBD2. The source material was blood. CDR3 sequence reads: CASSNSGGATQETQYF. CDR3 sequence (DNA): TGTGCCAGCAGCAATAGCGGGGGGGCCACTCAAGAGACCCAGTACTTC.